Following are 13 T cell receptor beta chains from one sample sequenced in a study of T cell changes during pregnancy in multiple sclerosis. Sequencing was performed with immunoSEQ multiplex PCR; in TCRdb, only in-frame clones are kept and a portion is missing. The sample has around 83,000 clones; 90% to 95% are singletons. The sample here was CD4+ T cells from peripheral blood mononuclear cells, taken in the second trimester of pregnancy. The receptors stem from a female donor with multiple sclerosis, enrolled in a pregnancy study.

The rearrangement joins TRBV6-5 to TRBJ2-7; 10 positions agree with TRBD2. Germline V gene lookup returns CDR1 MNHEY and CDR2 SVGAGI. The CDR3 totals 16 residues. The J segment lost 2 bases and the V segment lost 2 bases, leaving 6 bases of the junction unmatched. DNA of the CDR3: TGTGCCAGCAGTTACCGGCTAGCGGGGGCTCCCTACGAGCAGTACTTC. Its protein product is CASSYRLAGAPYEQYF.

The chain is built from TRBV6-1 and TRBJ2-2; D perhaps matches TRBD1 (5 bases). Trimming cost V 6 bases and J 8 bases, with 19 bases left between them. The V gene's germline CDR1 is MNHNS and CDR2 SASEGT. This CDR3 has 15 residues. In DNA form, the CDR3 reads TGTGCCAGCAGAGAAACCCCAGGACACCAAGGGGAGCTGTTTTTT. Translated, it gives CASRETPGHQGELFF.

The genes are TRBV14 and TRBJ2-7, with D tentatively TRBD1 (7 bases). CDR3 length: 17 amino acids. Germline lookup yields CDR1 SGHDN and CDR2 FVKESK. V lost 3 bases, J lost 4 bases, and 22 bases lay in between. CDR3 bases: TGTGCCAGCAGCCAGTTCGGGGGTACAGGGGATATGTACGAGCAGTACTTC. Protein: CASSQFGGTGDMYEQYF.

The chain is built from TRBV29-1 and TRBJ2-7; 8 bases are a match to TRBD2. The CDR3 has 14 residues. The junction had 9 bases not matched to a gene; V was cut back by 4 bases and J by 4 bases. Germline CDR1 SQVTM, CDR2 ANQGSEA. The CDR3 coding sequence is TGCAGCGTTGGGATGAGCGGGGGAGGTTACGAGCAGTACTTC. It translates to CSVGMSGGGYEQYF.

The J gene is TRBJ1-4, the V gene TRBV7-2; no reliable D call. CDR3 length: 13 residues. V was shortened by 2 bases and J by 6 bases, with 7 bases between the two germline ends. CDR1 is SGHTA, CDR2 FQGNSA, per germline. The CDR3 reads CASSLSGYEKLFF. CDR3 coding DNA: TGTGCCAGCAGCTTATCAGGTTATGAAAAACTGTTTTTT. Filled out from reference TRBV7-2 and TRBJ1-4, the complete variable domain reads GAGVSQSPSNKVTEKGKDVELRCDPISGHTALYWYRQSLGQGLEFLIYFQGNSAPDKSGLPSDRFSAERTGGSVSTLTIQRTQQEDSAVYLCASSLSGYEKLFFGSGTQLSVL.

V is TRBV30 and J is TRBJ1-1; a weak D match, TRBD1 (5 bases). Per the germline V gene, CDR1 is GTSNPN and CDR2 is SVGIG (reference sequence). The CDR3 sequence is 12 residues long. Deletions cut 4 bases from V and 3 bases from J, with 9 bases between. CDR3 nucleotide sequence: TGTGCCTGGACCACGGGGGACACTGAAGCTTTCTTT. Translated, it gives CAWTTGDTEAFF.

V usage is TRBV19 and J usage is TRBJ1-1; D is possibly TRBD1 (6 bases). The CDR3 totals 15 residues. CDR1 is LNHDA, CDR2 SQIVND, per germline (reference sequence). V was clipped by 7 bases and J by 5 bases, with 20 bases between them. The CDR3 coding sequence is TGTGCCAGTACCCCCTCTCAGGGGCGGTGGACTGAAGCTTTCTTT. The encoded protein is CASTPSQGRWTEAFF.

The rearrangement links TRBV5-4 to TRBJ1-2; TRBD1 agrees at 7 bases. The CDR3 consists of 13 residues. The ends lost 0 bases at V and 7 bases at J; junction bases unmatched: 3. Germline CDR1 is SGHNT and CDR2 is YYREEE (reference sequence). As DNA, the CDR3 is TGTGCCAGCAGCTTGGAGGGGGCTGGTGGCTACACCTTC. Translation gives CASSLEGAGGYTF.

This chain connects TRBV4-1 to TRBJ2-1, with TRBD2 matching 11 bases. Trimming removed 0 bases from V and 10 bases from J; junction bases left unmatched: 5. In germline, CDR1 is MGHRA, CDR2 YSYEKL. CDR3 size: 15 residues. CDR3 nucleotides: TGCGCCAGCAGCCAAGAGGTAGCGGGGGGGCGGGAGCAGTTCTTC. Amino acids: CASSQEVAGGREQFF.

This chain connects TRBV6-1 to TRBJ2-1, with a possible D match to TRBD2 (6 bases). Germline CDR1 is MNHNS and CDR2 is SASEGT. The V and J ends lost 5 bases and 9 bases respectively, with 17 bases between them. The CDR3 is 14 amino acids. The CDR3 region is CASSSGTSIGEQFF. The DNA of the CDR3 is TGTGCCAGCAGTTCCGGGACTTCGATAGGTGAGCAGTTCTTC.

The rearrangement joins TRBV5-1 to TRBJ1-1; possible D gene TRBD1, 6 bases. The V and J ends lost 2 bases and 2 bases respectively, with 25 bases between them. The CDR3 has 19 residues. Germline lookup yields CDR1 SGHRS and CDR2 YFSETQ. The CDR3 spells CASSFSWAGARKPNTEAFF. CDR3 sequence (DNA): TGCGCCAGCAGCTTTTCTTGGGCAGGGGCGCGAAAACCTAACACTGAAGCTTTCTTT.

The CDR3 DNA reads TGTGCCTCAGGGGACCTTTATAATTCACCCCTCCACTTT. Amino acid sequence: CASGDLYNSPLHF. The chain employs TRBV30 and TRBJ1-6; D may be TRBD1 (6 bases). The ends were cut back, 7 bases at V and 4 bases at J, with 11 bases in the middle. There are 13 residues in the CDR3. Germline lookup yields CDR1 GTSNPN and CDR2 SVGIG (reference sequence).

This clone was detected once. This sequence joins TRBV2 and TRBJ1-4; unclear D gene. Trimming removed 10 bases at V and 4 bases at J, with 13 bases between. From germline, CDR1 is SNHLY and CDR2 FYNNEI. The CDR3 has 13 residues. CDR3 in amino acids: CATFRDLNEKLFF. CDR3 bases: TGTGCCACGTTCCGGGATCTTAATGAAAAACTGTTTTTT.